This TCR beta chain was recovered during a study of shared clonotypes between healthy human individuals. Clones were read by immunoSEQ multiplex PCR, and TCRdb kept only the in-frame ones, dropping some. The data hold nearly 1 million clones, with less than 85% observed a single time. This clone was detected many times. This TCR derives from a man aged 18 to 30 in good health. Input material: memory CD4+ T cells sorted from blood. The subset was: CD45RA-negative fraction.

CDR3 amino acids: CASSLQGQGYYGYTF. The CDR3 nucleotides read TGTGCCAGCAGCTTACAGGGACAGGGGTACTATGGCTACACCTTC. V usage is TRBV7-2 and J usage is TRBJ1-2, with TRBD1 matching over 10 bases. The junction had 3 bases not matched to a gene; V was cut back by 2 bases and J by 3 bases. Germline V CDR1 and CDR2: SGHTA, FQGNSA. The CDR3 runs 15 residues.